These T cell receptor beta chains were read from a single sample in a study of blood T cell repertoires in COVID-19. TCRdb's table, derived via immunoSEQ multiplex PCR, lists solely in-frame clones and lacks some. The sample consists of tens of thousands of clones, 85% of them appearing once. The source material was peripheral blood. The receptors derive from an elderly man with acute or convalescent COVID-19. Both conserved end residues are part of each CDR3. Fields, in order: V gene, CDR3 protein.

TRBV19,CASSIWPGGGGTEAFF
TRBV27,CASSPGVLKTQYF
TRBV28,CASSPELADLTDTQYF
TRBV2,CASSGGLLIYEQYF
TRBV27,CASSSNRGWSYNEQFF
TRBV6-2/TRBV6-3,CASSLGTGSADTQYF
TRBV29-1,CSVGTGANYGYTF
TRBV27,CASSFLSAGSPLHF
TRBV6-6,CASSYSSAANQPQHF
TRBV19,CASSTGKDRAGYTF
TRBV30,CAWSKARVRSEKDTQYF
TRBV11-2,CASSLQNTGELFF
TRBV19,CASSRSGLPQETQYF
TRBV20-1,CSASRGEQAYNEQFF
TRBV7-9,CASSLVGAGVLGANVLTF
TRBV7-9,CASSGLRAGDEQYF
TRBV28,CASSGTGTSNQPQHF
TRBV29-1,CSVEDRGREQYF
TRBV6-5,CASSQTSGSTDTQYF
TRBV5-6,CASSRGQYVETQYF
TRBV5-6,CASTPRRVQETQYF
TRBV4-2,CASSQEPGLAGAPGELFF
TRBV7-3,CASSLRMDAGGYNEQFF
TRBV6-2/TRBV6-3,CASSPWQARPLEQYF
TRBV7-3,CASSHSDTQYF
TRBV7-2,CASSRGSIGLTYEQYF
TRBV30,CAWLAGGANTGELFF
TRBV27,CASSLSGLAGDNEQYF
TRBV5-6,CASSSTSGDQETQYF
TRBV5-4,CASSQLTGGPTEAFF
TRBV3-1/TRBV3-2,CASSPLQGSGAKNIQYF
TRBV18,CASSPLRTDYGYTF
TRBV6-5,CASIRQGNSPLHF
TRBV5-1,CASSLGRGPSTDTQYF
TRBV7-2,CASSLTRWTDTQYF
TRBV19,CASRPTMLGGNYGYTF
TRBV27,CASSLSPRGDYGYTF
TRBV30,CGWAGEEKLFF
TRBV3-1/TRBV3-2,CASSQGQGRQPQHF
TRBV30,CAWFRPGTQGYTF
TRBV7-6,CASSRMTGQYVTGELFF
TRBV11-3,CASSSYTGELFF
TRBV5-1,CASSRLGGSVSYNEQFF